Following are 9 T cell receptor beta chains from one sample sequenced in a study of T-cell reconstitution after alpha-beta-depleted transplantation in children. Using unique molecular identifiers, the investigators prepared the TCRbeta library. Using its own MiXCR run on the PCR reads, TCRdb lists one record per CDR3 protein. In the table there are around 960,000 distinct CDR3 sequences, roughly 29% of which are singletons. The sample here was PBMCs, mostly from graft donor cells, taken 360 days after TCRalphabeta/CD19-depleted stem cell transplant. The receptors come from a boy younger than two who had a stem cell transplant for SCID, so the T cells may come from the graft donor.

The CDR3 region is CASSPVEGDTQYF. In nucleotides, the CDR3 is TGTGCCAGCTCACCAGTCGAGGGAGATACGCAGTATTTT. The chain carries TRBV18 and TRBJ2-3; D perhaps matches TRBD2 (5 bases). Germline values: CDR1 KGHSH, CDR2 LQKENI. The CDR3 loop spans 13 amino acids. The V gene lost 2 bases and the J gene lost 5 bases, with 8 bases spanning the gap.

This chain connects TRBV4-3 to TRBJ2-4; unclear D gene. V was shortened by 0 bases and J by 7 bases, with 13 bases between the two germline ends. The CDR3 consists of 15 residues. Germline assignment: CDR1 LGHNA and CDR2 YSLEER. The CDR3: CASSQEGVTPNIQYF. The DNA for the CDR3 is TGCGCCAGCAGCCAAGAAGGAGTGACACCGAACATTCAGTACTTC.

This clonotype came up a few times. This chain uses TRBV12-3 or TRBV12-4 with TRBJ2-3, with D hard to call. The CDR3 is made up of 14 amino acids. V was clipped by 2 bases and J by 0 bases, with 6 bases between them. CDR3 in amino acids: CASSLFASTDTQYF. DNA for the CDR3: TGTGCCAGCAGTTTATTTGCTAGCACAGATACGCAGTATTTT.

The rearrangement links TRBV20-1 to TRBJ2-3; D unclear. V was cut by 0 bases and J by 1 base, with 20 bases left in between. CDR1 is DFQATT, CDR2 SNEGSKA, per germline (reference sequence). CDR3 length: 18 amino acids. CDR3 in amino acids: CSARDGPLRPFRTDTQYF. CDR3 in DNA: TGCAGTGCTAGAGATGGCCCCCTACGGCCCTTCCGCACAGATACGCAGTATTTT.

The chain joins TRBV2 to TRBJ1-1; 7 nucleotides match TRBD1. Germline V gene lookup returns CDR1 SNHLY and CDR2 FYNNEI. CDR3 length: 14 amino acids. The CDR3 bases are TGTGCGCTACAGGGGAGGGTAGTGAACACTGAAGCTTTCTTT. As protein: CALQGRVVNTEAFF. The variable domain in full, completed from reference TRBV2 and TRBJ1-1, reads EPEVTQTPSHQVTQMGQEVILRCVPISNHLYFYWYRQILGQKVEFLVSFYNNEISEKSEIFDDQFSVERPDGSNFTLKIRSTKLEDSAMYFCALQGRVVNTEAFFGQGTRLTVV.

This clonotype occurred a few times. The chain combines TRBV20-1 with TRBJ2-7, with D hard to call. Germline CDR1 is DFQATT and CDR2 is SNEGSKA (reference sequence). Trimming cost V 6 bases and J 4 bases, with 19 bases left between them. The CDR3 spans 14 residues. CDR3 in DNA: TGCAGTGCCACCTCTACCTTAGACCAATACGAGCAGTACTTC. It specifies CSATSTLDQYEQYF.

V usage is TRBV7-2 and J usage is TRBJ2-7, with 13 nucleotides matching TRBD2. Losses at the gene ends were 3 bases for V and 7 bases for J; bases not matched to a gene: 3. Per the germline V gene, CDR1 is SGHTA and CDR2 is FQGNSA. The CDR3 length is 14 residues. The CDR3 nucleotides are TGTGCCAGCAGCTTTGGGACTAGCGGGGTAGAGCAGTACTTC. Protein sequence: CASSFGTSGVEQYF.

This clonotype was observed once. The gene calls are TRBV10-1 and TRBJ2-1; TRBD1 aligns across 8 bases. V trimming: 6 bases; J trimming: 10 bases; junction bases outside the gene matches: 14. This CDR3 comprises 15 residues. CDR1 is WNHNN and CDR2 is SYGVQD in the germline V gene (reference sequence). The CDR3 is CASSPSGTGRREQFF. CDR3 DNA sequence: TGCGCCAGCAGCCCGTCCGGGACAGGCCGAAGGGAGCAGTTCTTC.

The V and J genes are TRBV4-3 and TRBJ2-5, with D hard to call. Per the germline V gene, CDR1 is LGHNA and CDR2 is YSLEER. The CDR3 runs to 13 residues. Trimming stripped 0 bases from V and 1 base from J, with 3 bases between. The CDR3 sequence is CASSQDAQETQYF. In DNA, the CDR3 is TGCGCCAGCAGCCAAGATGCCCAAGAGACCCAGTACTTC.